These T cell receptor beta chains were read from a single sample in a study of shared clonotypes between healthy human individuals. Clones were read by immunoSEQ multiplex PCR, and TCRdb kept only the in-frame ones, dropping some. The data contain roughly 590,000 clones, around 95% of them singletons. What was sequenced was naive CD8+ T cells sorted from blood. Receptors originate from a young woman in good health. The CDR3 runs from the conserved cysteine through the conserved F or W. A D gene is named only where the DNA matches it firmly. The size entry is marked missing in some rows and otherwise reads once, few, many or a size class.

D gene	clone size	V gene	J gene	CDR3 protein	CDR3 DNA
.	.	TRBV27	TRBJ1-6	CASSLGAIGSPLHF	TGTGCCAGCAGTCTGGGGGCGATCGGTTCACCCCTCCACTTT
.	.	TRBV15	TRBJ2-1	CATSSGRGNEQFF	TGTGCCACCAGCAGCGGAAGGGGCAATGAGCAGTTCTTC
TRBD1	.	TRBV19	TRBJ1-1	CASAGGTEAFF	TGTGCCAGTGCAGGGGGCACTGAAGCTTTCTTT
.	.	TRBV11-2	TRBJ2-2	CASSLDANTGELFF	TGTGCCAGCAGCTTAGATGCGAACACCGGGGAGCTGTTTTTT
.	once	TRBV13	TRBJ2-2	CASSSLGANTGELFF	TGTGCCAGCAGCTCCCTGGGAGCGAACACCGGGGAGCTGTTTTTT
TRBD2	.	TRBV11-2	TRBJ2-1	CASSSPTSGRANEQFF	TGTGCCAGCAGCTCGCCTACTAGCGGGAGGGCAAATGAGCAGTTCTTC
TRBD1	.	TRBV25-1	TRBJ1-5	CASSGQGSQPQHF	TGTGCCAGCAGCGGACAGGGAAGTCAGCCCCAGCATTTT
.	.	TRBV28	TRBJ1-3	CASRPNGSGNTIYF	TGTGCCAGCAGACCGAACGGGTCTGGAAACACCATATATTTT
.	few	TRBV27	TRBJ1-5	CASSLSSSGQPQHF	TGTGCCAGCAGTTTATCCAGTTCTGGTCAGCCCCAGCATTTT
.	.	TRBV5-6	TRBJ1-1	CASSSPIETGITEAFF	TGTGCCAGCAGCTCGCCCATAGAAACAGGGATCACTGAAGCTTTCTTT
.	.	TRBV27	TRBJ1-2	CASSLESGTEYTRTF	TGTGCCAGCAGTTTAGAGTCCGGGACTGAGTATACTAGAACCTTC
.	.	TRBV27	TRBJ2-7	CASSPGLRAPYEQYF	TGTGCCAGCAGCCCAGGGTTGAGGGCACCCTACGAGCAGTACTTC
.	.	TRBV5-5	TRBJ1-3	CASSPGTSGNTIYF	TGTGCCAGCAGCCCCGGGACATCTGGAAACACCATATATTTT
.	.	TRBV15	TRBJ2-7	CATSPRIGRYEQYF	TGTGCCACCAGCCCCCGTATAGGTCGGTACGAGCAGTACTTC
.	.	TRBV28	TRBJ2-2	CASTLAGDTGELFF	TGTGCCAGCACCTTGGCAGGGGACACCGGGGAGCTGTTTTTT
.	.	TRBV27	TRBJ2-1	CASSSVTRNIYNEQFF	TGTGCCAGCAGTTCCGTCACTAGGAACATTTACAATGAGCAGTTCTTC
TRBD1	.	TRBV29-1	TRBJ2-7	CSVLFNLGTGGTYEQYF	TGCAGCGTTTTGTTTAACTTAGGGACAGGGGGAACATACGAGCAGTACTTC
TRBD2	.	TRBV5-1	TRBJ2-7	CASSLGDGRELYEQYF	TGCGCCAGCAGCTTGGGGGACGGGCGGGAGCTCTACGAGCAGTACTTC
.	.	TRBV6-5	TRBJ2-1	CASSSSGEQFF	TGTGCCAGCAGTAGCAGCGGTGAGCAGTTCTTC
TRBD2	.	TRBV11-2	TRBJ2-7	CASSLTSGGGTYEQYF	TGTGCCAGCAGCTTAACGTCGGGGGGAGGGACCTACGAGCAGTACTTC
TRBD1	.	TRBV2	TRBJ1-1	CASMARTGDTEAFF	TGTGCCAGCATGGCCAGGACAGGGGATACTGAAGCTTTCTTT
.	.	TRBV2	TRBJ2-1	CASTGRTDPSEQFF	TGTGCCAGCACTGGCCGCACCGATCCTAGTGAGCAGTTCTTC
TRBD2	.	TRBV6-6	TRBJ2-5	CASSYLLAGTEETQYF	TGTGCCAGCAGTTACCTCCTAGCGGGAACTGAAGAGACCCAGTACTTC